The sequence of this T cell receptor (beta chain) was determined in a study of blood T cell repertoires in COVID-19. Points on this clone: One junction end disagrees with the germline gene, perhaps due to a read error. Additional DNA sequences in this sample encode the identical CDR3.

The CDR3 length is 14 residues. CDR1 and CDR2 (germline): MNHEY, SVGAGI. Measured with immunoSEQ multiplex PCR; TCRdb has only the in-frame clones, and not every one. The sample records a few hundred thousand clones, about 85% being singletons. The V gene is TRBV6-5, the J gene TRBJ1-5; possible D gene TRBD1, 6 bases. The source material was peripheral blood. This sequence was found in a man aged 40-50 years with acute or convalescent COVID-19. CDR3 loop: CASSSGQNNQPQHF. Written as DNA, the CDR3 is TGCGCCAGCAGTTCCGGACAGAACAATCAGCCCCAGCATTTT.